Sequencing of this T cell receptor beta chain was carried out in a study of Graves' ophthalmopathy and Graves' hyperthyroidism. Study findings and constraints: Blood repertoires reportedly contained most expanded thyroid clonotypes above 0.001 frequency.

The PBMC fraction was derived from less than 11 ml of fresh peripheral blood. Concerning this clonotype: Its antigen is unknown.

Germline CDR1 and CDR2: SGHNT and YENEEA. V was pared by 1 base and J by 11 bases, with 16 bases between. The CDR3 is made up of 14 amino acids. TCR beta CDR3 amplification used RNA transcripts. The workflow started with a first-round RT-PCR run with HTBI primers and then moved on to a second-round multiplex PCR. TCRdb re-called the multiplex PCR reads through MiXCR, storing one row per CDR3 protein. The sample includes about 24,000 distinct CDR3 sequences, around 50% of them seen just once. What was sequenced was peripheral blood. This sequence joins TRBV11-3 and TRBJ2-3; D possibly uses TRBD1 or TRBD2 (5 bases each). The receptor's source is an adult woman with stable Graves' hyperthyroidism. DNA of the CDR3: TGTGCCAGCAGCTTAGCCGGGACCATCAATGAGCAGTATTTT. Translating it yields CASSLAGTINEQYF.